One TCR beta chain is described in this entry. Its antigen has not been determined. The DNA is omitted, as the CDR3 cannot be located on it reliably, and the CDR3 follows TCRdb's listing. The data were obtained in a study of cytomegalovirus exposure and HLA in healthy donors (dated by TCRdb to 2015 to 2018). In the study overall: An earlier analysis of 587 of the donors reported 276 Gb of sequence data and around 100 million unique TCR beta sequences obtained from 150 million to 200 million T cells. Roughly five DR-DQ haplotypes were handled as single units for association and clustering because linkage in the cohort was strong. HLA typing covered class I and class II loci at four-digit resolution. The T cell repertoires of roughly 660 subjects were profiled by immunosequencing and related to cytomegalovirus serostatus. A separate validation cohort of 90 to 150 different subjects was used in addition to the roughly 640-subject first cohort. An early release that covered about 600 HLA-typed donors contained approximately 290 gigabases of sequencing data and around 80 million unique TCR sequences. Across around 400 genotyped donors of the cohort, an average of about 200,000 unique TCR beta nucleotide sequences per donor were sequenced, and roughly 17% of those sequences were non-productive. An earlier analysis of 587 of the donors used high-throughput TCR beta sequencing to judge whether each TCR beta V gene segment behaved as functional or pseudogenic. The study was designed to test whether signatures of past pathogen exposure could be identified by cataloging public T cell receptors. To predict cytomegalovirus infection status, the study combined high-throughput TCR immunosequencing, statistical association of individual TCRs with disease status, and machine learning. Every repertoire in the discovery cohort had been generated on one and the same sequencing platform. Of the 300 to 400 genotyped donors, over 70% fell in the genetic ancestry cluster associated with self-reported Caucasian donors. In a later analysis, previously published TCR beta repertoires from 550 to 750 donors were re-analyzed and high-resolution HLA genotyping was added so that TCR occurrence patterns could be studied. Typing coverage differed by locus: A, B, C, DRB1 and DQB1 were typed in about 620-630 donors, DQA1 in about 500, DPA1 in some 600, and DPB1 in approximately 450. Donor age, sex, ethnicity and CMV serostatus were collected together with the repertoire data. Genome-wide SNP genotypes for about 55% of the 666 donors were used in a later genetic analysis, which treated that subset as a discovery cohort. Rather than using new phenotypic data, the later analysis identified candidate immune exposures from TCR beta sequences and from how often those sequences occurred across donors.

The library was obtained by the immunoSEQ multiplex PCR assay. For the multiplex PCR, a mixture combining 60 forward primers for TCR Vbeta segments and 13 reverse primers for TCR Jbeta segments was used. The CDR3 region of rearranged TCR beta genes was amplified from genomic DNA with a multiplex PCR assay. The Illumina HiSeq System was used to sequence the amplified TCR beta libraries as 87-base-pair reads. The authors processed their data as follows. A later analysis counted tens of millions of unique TCR beta chains across the 550 to 800 repertoires, and about 10 million of these chains were shared by at least two donors. To remove PCR and sequencing errors, raw reads were error-corrected and collapsed into unique sequences using a nearest-neighbor algorithm that merged closely related sequences. Alignment of CDR3 sequences to IMGT reference sequences was used to assign V, D and J gene segments. For a sequence to be retained, at least a six-nucleotide match to both a V gene segment and a J gene segment was required. Rearrangements were called productive when the CDR3 lacked stop codons and stayed in frame with V and J; all others were non-productive. CDR3 was defined according to IMGT convention as the region running from the second conserved V-encoded cysteine to the conserved J-encoded phenylalanine. The earlier analysis of 587 of the donors excluded any sequence lacking an unambiguous match to a single V gene segment. An earlier analysis of approximately 590 of the donors classified V segments as functional when productive rearrangements were above 56.7% and as segregating when the standard deviation between donors was above 5%. To diagnose cytomegalovirus status from the catalog of TCR beta chain sequences, a statistical classification framework was built. In a later analysis, V and J genes were assigned by comparing TCR nucleotide sequences against IMGT/GENE-DB human TR gene sequences. In a later analysis, CDR3 sequences and most-parsimonious VDJ recombination scenarios were assigned using the TCRdist pipeline. A later analysis defined each TCR beta chain by its CDR3 amino acid sequence plus V-gene family, and excluded reads lacking a unique V-gene family. A later analysis removed 550 to 700 highly shared, low-generation-probability nucleotide sequences to deal with suspected cross-contamination and a sequencing artifact. For each public chain, a later analysis derived a clonal expansion index from normalized ranks of inferred template counts within each repertoire. In a later analysis, generation probabilities were computed with a VDJ recombination model fitted to out-of-frame rearrangements, and the resulting probabilities were checked against IGoR. In a later analysis, TCR-TCR, TCR-HLA and TCR-CMV co-occurrence was scored with hypergeometric tests, and a repertoire-size bias correction was applied to TCR pairs. A later analysis estimated false discovery rates by permuting HLA or CMV assignments 20 times. A later analysis grouped co-occurring TCRs with DBSCAN, adding TCRdist sequence similarity when clustering within HLA-allele-positive subsets. Co-occurrence clustering excluded repertoires with fewer than 30,000 or more than 120,000 public chains, plus five with anomalous nucleotide sharing. As stored in TCRdb, this immuneACCESS dataset retains in-frame rearrangements with V and J assigned. A fraction of the clones does not appear; measured against another copy, unresolved V genes explain less than half of the discrepancy, and the remainder lacks a known reason. The DNA gave D and trimming, while V, J and clone size come from that table. The sample records 240,000 or so clones, roughly 80% of which are singletons. In total, the top ten clones hold 5.4% of the sample.

The CDR3 runs 15 amino acids, cysteine and phenylalanine included. Looking up the germline V gene yields CDR1 SGHRS and CDR2 YFSETQ. What the research found in general, with its limitations: Most TCR sequences were observed very rarely across donors, whereas some public TCRs were present in many individuals. Because HLA typing was missing for some donors at each locus, association tests included only the typed subset. A later analysis associated around 16,000 TCR beta sequences with specific HLA alleles at a false discovery rate of 0.05. According to a later analysis, parvovirus B19, influenza, CMV and Epstein-Barr virus appeared linked to several top co-occurrence clusters. In an earlier analysis of some 540 of the donors, most TCR beta V segments appeared in productive rearrangements about 87% or about 30% of the time, broadly matching IMGT annotations. A few of the identified cytomegalovirus-associated TCR beta chains were confirmed in vitro to be specific for cytomegalovirus antigens. Compared with equally common non-associated chains, HLA-associated TCR beta chains in a later analysis were more clonally expanded and had lower generation probabilities. A cluster of highly shared sequence variants was judged likely to represent a technical artifact of the sequencing pipeline. Sequencing depth was assumed to be roughly uniform across donors in the presence/absence analyses, though that assumption may not hold. Linkage disequilibrium might explain the correlated functional status among segregating V segments, but an unknown experimental factor could not be ruled out. Compared with the roughly 700-donor mean, donors in an Asian-associated ancestry cluster had fewer N-insertions in productive TCRs, according to a later genetic analysis. The earlier analysis of almost 600 of the donors excluded fewer than 20 rarely observed V segments, including chromosome 9 orphons, because counts were too low. The study gave a list of some 150 TCR beta chains associated with cytomegalovirus. It was suggested by the authors that the approach could potentially be generalized to other disease states and immunological phenotypes. In a later analysis, TCR association rates were found to vary across HLA loci, with the most associated TCRs seen for DRB1 alleles and the fewest for HLA-C alleles. A further reported finding was that TCR beta sequences accurately predicted the HLA-A and HLA-B alleles for most subjects in the first cohort. The cohort was sequenced for TCR beta chains only, and without alpha or paired-chain data the features that could be detected were limited. In both the original and validation cohorts, the classifier was reported to diagnose cytomegalovirus status with high specificity and sensitivity. For the cohort, immune exposure information was limited to CMV serostatus. A later genetic analysis associated a missense DCLRE1C variant with V-gene and J-gene trimming of TCR beta chains, and an independent cohort replicated the association. A later analysis found that most CMV-associated TCR beta chains appeared HLA-restricted, with HLA associations seemingly driven largely by CMV exposure. When HLA alleles, especially DR and DQ, strongly co-occurred, attributing TCR associations to individual alleles was difficult. The 87-base-pair reads could not distinguish some IMGT-functional V segments, including TRBV6-2 and TRBV6-3, so those segments were excluded.

The cohort was made up of about 670 healthy bone marrow donors. At the time of sampling, every cohort member was nominally healthy, though immune exposures that went unrecorded were likely present. The donor was CMV seropositive and was included in the group of 250 to 300 seropositive cohort members. A peripheral blood sample was collected from each donor, and TCR beta sequencing was performed on peripheral blood mononuclear cells. The Qiagen DNeasy Blood Extraction Kit was used to extract genomic DNA from the blood cell samples. The receptor was derived from a woman aged 40 to 50 in good health and CMV-seropositive. The source material was PBMCs. The receptor chain draws on TRBV5-1 and TRBJ2-1; the D segment call TRBD2 is taken from the table without a DNA check. The CDR3 region reads CASSSSVGSYNEQFF.